This T cell receptor beta chain was captured by sequencing in a study of tumor and adjacent non-tumor tissue in lung cancer. Turning to the study itself: Samples averaged about 3.8 million productive TCRbeta reads each. Findings and limits, study-wide: Tumor tissue had significantly higher TCR diversity than normal lung. In normal lung, the top 100 clones were significantly more dominant than in tumor.

The CDR3 covers 13 residues. The germline V gene has CDR1 SGHDT and CDR2 YYEEEE. With 0 bases removed from V and 6 bases from J, the gap between germline ends came to 8 bases. In this sample, this clonotype turned up a few times. Its antigen remains unidentified. RNA was extracted from bulk tissue without any cell sorting. Donors were chemotherapy-naive, newly diagnosed lung cancer surgical patients in China, August–late 2014. The library came from three nested PCR rounds adapted from ARM-PCR protocols. One entry per CDR3 protein results from TCRdb running MiXCR on the multiplex PCR reads. Among around 210,000 distinct CDR3 sequences listed, less than 80% were seen once.

The clonotype was recovered from a man in his fifties or sixties with non-small cell lung cancer. The chain combines TRBV5-6 with TRBJ2-3; D gene ambiguous. Sequenced sample: lung tumor tissue. CDR3 loop: CASSLDFRDTQYF. The CDR3 DNA is TGTGCCAGCAGCTTGGACTTCAGGGATACGCAGTATTTT.